This is a list of T cell receptor beta chains from one sample in a study of Tregs in tolerant kidney transplant recipients. Some clones are missing from TCRdb's copy, which holds only in-frame ones; the method was immunoSEQ multiplex PCR. The data contain more than 70,000 clones, around nine tenths of them singletons. The starting material was CD4+ T cells from blood (PBMCs), obtained 24 months after the transplant. These receptors were obtained from a human patient who received a combined kidney and bone marrow transplant. Some T cells may be graft donor cells. Each CDR3 is given with its conserved first and last residue. The D gene is left open where the match is weak. Clone size appears in some rows only: once, few, many, or a class for an expanded clone.

>.|TRBD2|TRBV7-2|TRBJ2-1
TGTGCCAGCAGCTTTAGGCTAGCGGGGTACAATGAGCAGTTCTTC
CASSFRLAGYNEQFF
>.|TRBD2|TRBV9|TRBJ2-5
TGTGCCAGCAGCGCAGGGACTAGCGGGGGGGTCGGTGAGACCCAGTACTTC
CASSAGTSGGVGETQYF
>.|TRBD1|TRBV7-6|TRBJ2-7
TGTGCCAGCAGCACAACAGGGGGCTCCTACGAGCAGTACTTC
CASSTTGGSYEQYF
>.|.|TRBV7-2|TRBJ1-2
TGTGCCAGCAGCTTCGCAGGGGTGGGCTATGGCTACACCTTC
CASSFAGVGYGYTF
>.|TRBD2|TRBV5-1|TRBJ2-2
TGCGCCAGCAGCTTGGTGGTAGCGGGAGTGGTCACCGGGGAGCTGTTTTTT
CASSLVVAGVVTGELFF
>once|TRBD1|TRBV19|TRBJ1-5
TGTGCCAGTAGTACCGGGACAGGGTGGAATCAGCCCCAGCATTTT
CASSTGTGWNQPQHF
>.|.|TRBV6-5|TRBJ2-7
TGTGCCAGCAGCGGTCGACAGGGAGGTTATTACGAGCAGTACTTC
CASSGRQGGYYEQYF
>.|TRBD2|TRBV11-3|TRBJ2-1
TGTGCCAGCAGCTTTGAAACTAGCGGGGGTACCAATGAGCAGTTCTTC
CASSFETSGGTNEQFF
>.|.|TRBV5-1|TRBJ2-3
TGCGCCAGCAGCTTACAGGGCCGCACAGATACGCAGTATTTT
CASSLQGRTDTQYF
>.|TRBD2|TRBV18|TRBJ2-5
TGTGCCAGCTCACGAGCGGGAGACCCAGAGACCCAGTACTTC
CASSRAGDPETQYF
>.|TRBD1|TRBV4-1|TRBJ1-2
TGCGCCAGCAGCCCAAACAGGGGGCGAGGCTATGGCTACACCTTC
CASSPNRGRGYGYTF
>.|.|TRBV2|TRBJ1-5
TGTGCCAGCAGTGGAATACGTCGGTCCCTCAATCAGCCCCAGCATTTT
CASSGIRRSLNQPQHF
>.|.|TRBV5-8|TRBJ1-5
TGTGCCAGCAGCTTGGGAGACTATAGCAATCAGCCCCAGCATTTT
CASSLGDYSNQPQHF
>.|TRBD2|TRBV5-1|TRBJ2-4
TGCGCCAGCAGCTCTAGCGGGGGGGTCATAGCCAAAAACATTCAGTACTTC
CASSSSGGVIAKNIQYF
>few|.|TRBV5-1|TRBJ2-7
TGCGCCAGCAGTCCGGGGCAGGGGGGCTACGAGCAGTACTTC
CASSPGQGGYEQYF
>.|TRBD1|TRBV5-4|TRBJ1-6
TGTGCCAGCAGCTCCCTCCGACAGGGAAATTCACCCCTCCACTTT
CASSSLRQGNSPLHF
>.|TRBD1|TRBV7-2|TRBJ1-4
TGTGCCAGCAGCTTACCCAGGGGACAGGGGGTCGATGGTAATGAAAAACTGTTTTTT
CASSLPRGQGVDGNEKLFF
>once|.|TRBV4-2|TRBJ2-3
TGTGCCAGCAGCCAATGGGGCGGTTTTGGCACAGATACGCAGTATTTT
CASSQWGGFGTDTQYF
>.|TRBD1|TRBV9|TRBJ2-7
TGTGCCAGCAGCGTCGGGACAGGGTTTTACGAGCAGTACTTC
CASSVGTGFYEQYF
>.|.|TRBV4-1|TRBJ1-4
TGCGCCAGCAGCCACCTGGGGAGAGATGAAAAACTGTTTTTT
CASSHLGRDEKLFF
>few|.|TRBV28|TRBJ1-4
TGTGCCAGCAGTCTCTTCAGAACAGGGTCTGAAAAACTGTTTTTT
CASSLFRTGSEKLFF
>.|TRBD2|TRBV7-2|TRBJ2-3
TGTGCCAGCAGCTTAGGCGGGAGGGCCGTAGATACGCAGTATTTT
CASSLGGRAVDTQYF
>.|.|TRBV5-1|TRBJ2-5
TGCGCCAGCAGCCAGGACAGCTACCAAGAGACCCAGTACTTC
CASSQDSYQETQYF
>.|.|TRBV5-1|TRBJ2-7
TGCGCCAGCAGACCCTCGGGACAACACGAGCAGTACTTC
CASRPSGQHEQYF
>.|.|TRBV7-2|TRBJ1-1
TGTGCCAGCAGCTTAGTCGGGGGGGCCATGAACACTGAAGCTTTCTTT
CASSLVGGAMNTEAFF
>once|.|TRBV9|TRBJ2-3
TGTGCCAGCAGCGCTGGACAGCCTTCAGATACGCAGTATTTT
CASSAGQPSDTQYF
>.|TRBD2|TRBV13|TRBJ2-1
TGTGCCAGCAGCTTATACCCTAGCGGGGGTTACAATGAGCAGTTCTTC
CASSLYPSGGYNEQFF
>once|TRBD1|TRBV11-2|TRBJ1-4
TGTGCCAGCAGCTTAAGGGGACAGTGGAATGAAAAACTGTTTTTT
CASSLRGQWNEKLFF
>.|.|TRBV27|TRBJ2-7
TGTGCCAGCAGTTTACGGTTGGGGCAGGGCTACGAGCAGTACTTC
CASSLRLGQGYEQYF
>once|TRBD2|TRBV4-3|TRBJ2-1
TGCGCCAGCAGCCATACCCTGGAGCTCACTAGCGGGGGTAACAATGAGCAGTTCTTC
CASSHTLELTSGGNNEQFF
>.|TRBD2|TRBV4-2|TRBJ2-3
TGTGCCAGCAGCCGATTGCCGACTAGCGGGGGGACAGATACGCAGTATTTT
CASSRLPTSGGTDTQYF
>once|TRBD1|TRBV19|TRBJ2-3
TGTGCCAGTAGTGAGACAGGGGTTCATGATACGCAGTATTTT
CASSETGVHDTQYF
>.|TRBD1|TRBV5-1|TRBJ1-3
TGCGCCAGCAGCCGCGGACAGGGTGACACCATATATTTT
CASSRGQGDTIYF
>.|TRBD1|TRBV7-3|TRBJ2-6
TGTGCCAGCAGCTTAAGGACAGGGTCAGGGGCCAACGTCCTGACTTTC
CASSLRTGSGANVLTF
>.|.|TRBV4-2|TRBJ2-4
TGTGCCAGCAGGCAGGACAGTTTAGCCAAAAACATTCAGTACTTC
CASRQDSLAKNIQYF
>.|.|TRBV11-3|TRBJ1-1
TGTGCCAGCAGCCGAATGCAGGGGAGCGCTGAAGCTTTCTTT
CASSRMQGSAEAFF
>once|.|TRBV7-9|TRBJ1-6
TGTGCCAGCAGCTTCTTCGGGGATTCACCCCTCCACTTT
CASSFFGDSPLHF
>.|.|TRBV7-2|TRBJ1-4
TGTGCCAGCAGCGCAAGGGGGTTTAATGGTGAAAAACTGTTTTTT
CASSARGFNGEKLFF
>.|.|TRBV19|TRBJ1-4
TGTGCCAGTAGTACCCGTTTTGCAGGGCTGAATGAAAAACTGTTTTTT
CASSTRFAGLNEKLFF
>.|.|TRBV6-5|TRBJ1-2
TGTGCCAGCAGTTACTCCTCGGATGGCTACACCTTC
CASSYSSDGYTF
>.|TRBD1|TRBV28|TRBJ1-1
TGTGCCACCGAGGGGCAGGGGGAAACTTTCTTT
CATEGQGETFF
>.|.|TRBV4-1|TRBJ2-7
TGCGCCAGCAGCCAAGAGGCGTCAGGTTTGGGCGAGCAGTACTTC
CASSQEASGLGEQYF
>.|.|TRBV2|TRBJ1-1
TGTGCCAGCAGTGTTCCCAGGGCAGGTGATGAAGCTTTCTTT
CASSVPRAGDEAFF
>.|.|TRBV7-9|TRBJ2-2
TGTGCCAGCAGCTTCCTAACCGGGGAGCTGTTTTTT
CASSFLTGELFF